This section outlines one T cell receptor (beta chain) sequence together with its context. The data originate from a study of OX40 agonist ivuxolimab in advanced cancers. Trimming removed 6 bases from V and 8 bases from J, with 20 bases in between. The germline V gene encodes CDR1 MNHNS and CDR2 SASEGT. The CDR3 extends over 15 amino acids. The repertoire was sequenced with immunoSEQ multiplex PCR; TCRdb's copy has only in-frame clones and lacks some. The table records roughly 65,000 clones, approximately 93% of them present only once. Sequences were derived from CD4+ or CD8+ T cells sorted from blood, sampled in a trial of the OX40 agonist ivuxolimab. This chain uses TRBV6-1 with TRBJ1-5; D call uncertain. This receptor was identified in an adult with an advanced solid tumor such as melanoma, head and neck, liver or kidney cancer. For the CDR3, the DNA is TGTGCCAGCAGGGATTGGGGATCTCCGGGCGAGCCCCAGCATTTT. It is translated as CASRDWGSPGEPQHF.